Following are 25 T cell receptor beta chains from one sample sequenced in a study of control samples from healthy donors and cancer patients. Method: immunoSEQ multiplex PCR; TCRdb's copy keeps in-frame clones and lacks some. Among 90,000 or so clones, 88% were seen once, and the ten largest hold around an eighth. The sequenced material came from blood. The receptor set was obtained from an older woman in good health.

The gene calls are TRBV27 and TRBJ2-2, with D perhaps TRBD1 (8 bases). Trimming shortened V by 1 base and J by 13 bases, and 13 bases separated the two germline ends. The CDR3 covers 13 residues. In germline, CDR1 is MNHEY, CDR2 SMNVEV (reference sequence). DNA for the CDR3: TGTGCCAGCAGTTTATACAGGGGGGGACTGCTGTTTTTT. Protein product: CASSLYRGGLLFF.

This chain joins TRBV29-1 and TRBJ1-2, with D uncertain. Germline CDR1 is SQVTM and CDR2 is ANQGSEA. Deletions cut 4 bases from V and 4 bases from J, with 13 bases between. This CDR3 has 13 residues. The CDR3 DNA reads as TGCAGCGTTGGTAATCCCGCTTCCTATGGCTACACCTTC. Its translation: CSVGNPASYGYTF.

CDR3 amino acids: CASSLGQAGEKLFF. CDR3 DNA sequence: TGTGCCAGCAGCCTGGGACAGGCTGGGGAAAAACTGTTTTTT. The V and J genes are TRBV7-9 and TRBJ1-4, with 8 bases identical to TRBD1. CDR3 length equals 14 residues. Germline V gives CDR1 SEHNR, CDR2 FQNEAQ (reference sequence). The J segment lost 8 bases and the V segment lost 5 bases, leaving 7 bases of the junction unmatched.

J is TRBJ1-3 and V is TRBV14, with D maybe TRBD1 (6 bases). Germline loops: CDR1 SGHDN, CDR2 FVKESK. Trimming pared 5 bases from V and 0 bases from J, leaving 11 bases between. The CDR3 totals 15 residues. Written as DNA, the CDR3 is TGTGCCAGCAGCAGGACAGAGATCTCTGGAAACACCATATATTTT. Translating gives CASSRTEISGNTIYF.

V is TRBV3-1 (or the pseudogene TRBV3-2) and J is TRBJ1-2; D possibly corresponds to TRBD1 (5 bases). The CDR3 contains 14 residues. CDR1 LGHDT and CDR2 YNNKEL come from the germline V gene (reference sequence). Trimming removed 4 bases at V and 4 bases at J, with 13 bases between. DNA of the CDR3: TGTGCCAGCAGCCCCGGGGGAGGGAGCTATGGCTACACCTTC. Translation: CASSPGGGSYGYTF.

Comment on this clone: The sample holds other DNA sequences that translate to the same CDR3. This chain uses TRBV9 with TRBJ2-7, with 12 bases lining up with TRBD2. There are 15 residues in the CDR3. CDR1 and CDR2 from the germline V gene are SGDLS and YYNGEE. The trim removed 2 bases at V and 1 base at J, leaving 1 base unmatched. Here the CDR3 DNA reads TGTGCCAGCAGCGTGGGACTAGCGGGTTCCTACGAGCAGTACTTC. It codes for CASSVGLAGSYEQYF.

The chain links TRBV23-1 to TRBJ2-1, with a weak D call TRBD2 (5 bases). TRBV23-1 is an open reading frame whose function is uncertain. CDR3 size: 14 residues. Trimming took off 4 bases at V and 0 bases at J, with 7 bases between the two ends. CDR3: CASSRRSSYNEQFF. Written as DNA, the CDR3 is TGCGCCAGCAGTCGGAGGAGCTCCTACAATGAGCAGTTCTTC.

Only one count was recorded for this clone. Other DNA sequences of this sample code for an identical CDR3. The chain recombines TRBV5-1 with TRBJ1-1; D gene uncertain. V was clipped by 3 bases and J by 0 bases, with 6 bases between them. The CDR3 has 13 amino acids. Germline lookup yields CDR1 SGHRS and CDR2 YFSETQ. CDR3: CASSSRVNTEAFF. Here the CDR3 DNA reads TGCGCCAGCAGCTCTCGGGTGAACACTGAAGCTTTCTTT. Supplemented by reference TRBV5-1 and TRBJ1-1, the full variable domain reads KAGVTQTPRYLIKTRGQQVTLSCSPISGHRSVSWYQQTPGQGLQFLFEYFSETQRNKGNFPGRFSGRQFSNSRSEMNVSTLELGDSALYLCASSSRVNTEAFFGQGTRLTVV.

This clone was found once. The chain uses TRBV7-9 and TRBJ2-1, with a weak D call TRBD2 (5 bases). CDR1 is SEHNR, CDR2 FQNEAQ, per germline (reference sequence). The germline V and J ends were trimmed by 2 bases and 10 bases, with 24 bases remaining between them. The CDR3 runs 17 residues. The CDR3 sequence: CASSLYSSTSSSGEQFF. The CDR3 nucleotides are TGTGCCAGCAGCTTATATTCCTCTACTAGTTCGTCTGGCGAGCAGTTCTTC.

This clone was observed a few times. The V gene is TRBV19, the J gene TRBJ2-1, with D unclear. Germline V gene lookup returns CDR1 LNHDA and CDR2 SQIVND (reference sequence). Deletions cut 5 bases from V and 6 bases from J, with 8 bases between. CDR3 length: 12 amino acids. The CDR3 bases are TGTGCCAGTAGTGTAACTCGCAATGAGCAGTTCTTC. Protein product: CASSVTRNEQFF. The full variable domain, with the rest looked up from reference TRBV19 and TRBJ2-1, is DGGITQSPKYLFRKEGQNVTLSCEQNLNHDAMYWYRQDPGQGLRLIYYSQIVNDFQKGDIAEGYSVSREKKESFPLTVTSAQKNPTAFYLCASSVTRNEQFFGPGTRLTVL.

With respect to this clone: One junction end does not reproduce the germline sequence, and a read error may be involved. The gene calls are TRBV7-7 and TRBJ2-5, with 8 positions matching TRBD1. Germline lookup yields CDR1 SSHAT and CDR2 FNYEAQ (reference sequence). This CDR3 has 14 amino acids. CDR3 in DNA: TGTGCTAGCAGCAGGGGGCTAGGTCAGGAAACCCAGTACTTC. Translation gives CASSRGLGQETQYF.

CDR3 sequence (DNA): TGTGCCAGCTCACCTTTGCAGAGACTCTCTGGAAACACCATATATTTT. Its protein is CASSPLQRLSGNTIYF. The chain couples TRBV18 to TRBJ1-3; D is undetermined. CDR3 length: 16 residues. CDR1 is KGHSH, CDR2 LQKENI, per germline. Trimming took 3 bases from V and 0 from J, leaving 12 bases between them.

The rearrangement joins TRBV7-9 to TRBJ1-2; D not certain. CDR1 and CDR2 from the germline V gene are SEHNR and FQNEAQ (reference sequence). CDR3 length: 13 amino acids. V lost 3 bases and J lost 8, with 13 bases in between. The CDR3 bases are TGTGCCAGCAGCTTGCCCGGCTTAGGAGGCTACACCTTC. Amino acids: CASSLPGLGGYTF.

The gene calls are TRBV2 and TRBJ2-7, with D possibly being TRBD2 (6 bases). Germline CDR1 reads SNHLY; CDR2 reads FYNNEI. V lost 4 bases and J 6 bases, leaving 13 bases between the germline ends. The CDR3 has 13 amino acids. The CDR3 loop is CASSVGTSREQYF. CDR3 in DNA: TGTGCCAGCAGTGTTGGGACTTCTCGCGAGCAGTACTTC.

The chain uses TRBV5-5 and TRBJ2-7, with D hard to call. The CDR3 totals 18 residues. CDR1 is SGHKS and CDR2 is YYEKEE in the germline V gene (reference sequence). Between the trimmed V and J ends, which lost 4 bases and 3 bases, there was a span of 26 bases. Here the CDR3 reads CASSQDGRYAKLNYEQYF. CDR3 DNA sequence: TGTGCCAGCAGCCAGGACGGCCGATACGCCAAATTAAACTACGAGCAGTACTTC.

The CDR3, as DNA: TGCGCCAGCAGTCTCTCCAGCGGGTCCTACAATGAGCAGTTCTTC. Amino acid sequence: CASSLSSGSYNEQFF. V and J are TRBV5-1 and TRBJ2-1; weak D call: TRBD2 (6 bases). Per the germline V gene, CDR1 is SGHRS and CDR2 is YFSETQ. The germline V and J ends were trimmed by 5 bases and 1 base, with 13 bases remaining between them. This CDR3 spans 15 amino acids.

The rearrangement uses TRBV6-2 or TRBV6-3 and TRBJ1-2; D is uncertain. Germline V CDR1 and CDR2: MNHEY, SVGEGT. The CDR3 extends over 12 amino acids. The germline V and J ends were trimmed by 2 bases and 5 bases, with 6 bases remaining between them. The CDR3 bases are TGTGCCAGCAGTTACGGGATTTATGGCTACACCTTC. Its translation is CASSYGIYGYTF.

This chain connects TRBV5-1 to TRBJ2-1, with unresolved D. CDR3 length: 12 amino acids. The V end was cut by 2 bases, the J end by 8 bases, with 8 bases between. Germline values: CDR1 SGHRS, CDR2 YFSETQ. The CDR3 nucleotides read TGCGCCAGCAGCTTCCAGCTGGATGAGCAGTTCTTC. It specifies CASSFQLDEQFF.

J is TRBJ1-1 and V is TRBV11-3; D gene ambiguous. The germline V gene has CDR1 SGHNT and CDR2 YENEEA. The ends were cut back, 3 bases at V and 1 base at J, with 6 bases in the middle. This CDR3 is built from 13 residues. CDR3 protein: CASSLSANTEAFF. CDR3 bases: TGTGCCAGCAGCTTGTCGGCGAACACTGAAGCTTTCTTT.

The chain is built from TRBV6-6 and TRBJ1-2, with a tentative D call TRBD1 (6 bases). CDR1 is MNHNY, CDR2 SVGAGI, per germline (reference sequence). Trimming stripped 7 bases from V and 8 bases from J, with 17 bases between. CDR3 length equals 13 residues. CDR3 protein: CASTAAGAGGYTF. The CDR3 region has the DNA TGTGCCAGCACCGCGGCGGGGGCAGGAGGCTACACCTTC.

This rearrangement joins TRBV7-2 to TRBJ1-1; D might be TRBD1 (5 bases). The V end lost 0 bases, the J end lost 10 bases, and 18 bases lay between the germline ends. The CDR3 extends over 15 amino acids. Germline lookup yields CDR1 SGHTA and CDR2 FQGNSA. The DNA of the CDR3 is TGTGCCAGCAGCTTAGCGGTGGGGTTTGGGGGTCCAGCTTTCTTT. It codes for CASSLAVGFGGPAFF.

V is TRBV6-5 and J is TRBJ2-3; 8 nucleotides align to TRBD1. This CDR3 is 15 amino acids long. With V trimmed by 2 bases and J by 1 base, 2 bases remained unmatched. Germline CDR1 is MNHEY and CDR2 is SVGAGI. The CDR3 DNA reads as TGTGCCAGCAGTTACGGACAGGGAGGCACAGATACGCAGTATTTT. It encodes CASSYGQGGTDTQYF.

CDR3 bases: TGTGCCAGCTCACCACAATTTGGGACAGGGAGGACCGGGGAGCTGTTTTTT. It codes for CASSPQFGTGRTGELFF. The J gene is TRBJ2-2, the V gene TRBV18, with 9 nucleotides matching TRBD1. This CDR3 is 17 amino acids long. The trim removed 1 base at V and 5 bases at J, leaving 8 bases unmatched. Germline V gene lookup returns CDR1 KGHSH and CDR2 LQKENI.

The chain combines TRBV19 with TRBJ1-6; TRBD1 aligns across 9 bases. CDR1 and CDR2 (germline): LNHDA, SQIVND (reference sequence). The CDR3 consists of 14 residues. The junction had 3 bases not matched to a gene; V was cut back by 5 bases and J by 7 bases. For the CDR3, the DNA is TGTGCCAGTAGTCTGGGGACAGGGAATTCACCCCTCCACTTT. This encodes CASSLGTGNSPLHF.

The chain joins TRBV6-6 to TRBJ1-2, with D perhaps TRBD1 (6 bases). CDR1 and CDR2 from the germline V gene are MNHNY and SVGAGI (reference sequence). Trimming pared 7 bases from V and 3 bases from J, leaving 15 bases between. The CDR3 sequence is 14 residues long. DNA for the CDR3: TGTGCCAGCACCTGGGCGGGGGCCGACTATGGCTACACCTTC. This gives the protein CASTWAGADYGYTF.